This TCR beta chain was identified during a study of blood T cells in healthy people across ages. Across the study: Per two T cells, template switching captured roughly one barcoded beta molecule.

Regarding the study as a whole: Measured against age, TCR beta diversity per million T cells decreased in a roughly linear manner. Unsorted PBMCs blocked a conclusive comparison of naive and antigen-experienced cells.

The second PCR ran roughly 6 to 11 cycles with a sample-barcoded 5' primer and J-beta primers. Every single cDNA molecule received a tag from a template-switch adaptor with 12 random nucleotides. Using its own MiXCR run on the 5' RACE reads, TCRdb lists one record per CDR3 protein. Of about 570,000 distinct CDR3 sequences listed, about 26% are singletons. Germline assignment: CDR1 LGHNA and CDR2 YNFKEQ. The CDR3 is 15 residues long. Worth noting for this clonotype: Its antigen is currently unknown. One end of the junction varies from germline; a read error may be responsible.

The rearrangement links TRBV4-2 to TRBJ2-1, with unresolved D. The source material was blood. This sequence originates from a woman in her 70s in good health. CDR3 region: CASSQSLVSCNEQFF. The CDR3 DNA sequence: TGTGCCAGCAGCCAAAGCCTAGTATCCTGCAATGAGCAGTTCTTC.